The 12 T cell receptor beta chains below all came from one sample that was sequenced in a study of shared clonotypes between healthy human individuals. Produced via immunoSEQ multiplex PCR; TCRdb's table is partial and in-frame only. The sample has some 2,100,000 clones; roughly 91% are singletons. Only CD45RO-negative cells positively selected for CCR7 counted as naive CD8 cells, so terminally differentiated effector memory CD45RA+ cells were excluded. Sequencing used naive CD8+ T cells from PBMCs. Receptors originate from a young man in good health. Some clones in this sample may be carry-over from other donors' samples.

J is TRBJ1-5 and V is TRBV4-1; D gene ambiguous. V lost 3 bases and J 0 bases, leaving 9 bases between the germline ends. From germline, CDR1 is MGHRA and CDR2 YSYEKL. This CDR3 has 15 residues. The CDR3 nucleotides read TGCGCCAGCAGCCATGGTTCGAGTAGCAATCAGCCCCAGCATTTT. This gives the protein CASSHGSSSNQPQHF.

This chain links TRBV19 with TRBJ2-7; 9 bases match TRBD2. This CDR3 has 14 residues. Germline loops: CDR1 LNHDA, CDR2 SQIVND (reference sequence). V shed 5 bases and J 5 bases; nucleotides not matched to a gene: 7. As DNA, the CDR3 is TGTGCCAGTAGTGTGCTAGCGGGATTCGACGAGCAGTACTTC. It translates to CASSVLAGFDEQYF.

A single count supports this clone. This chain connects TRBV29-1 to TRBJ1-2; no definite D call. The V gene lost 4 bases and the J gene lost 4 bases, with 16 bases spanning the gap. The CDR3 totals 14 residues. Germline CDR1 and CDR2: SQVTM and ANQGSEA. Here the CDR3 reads CSVVGGEWGYGYTF. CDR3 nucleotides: TGCAGCGTTGTGGGCGGCGAGTGGGGCTATGGCTACACCTTC.

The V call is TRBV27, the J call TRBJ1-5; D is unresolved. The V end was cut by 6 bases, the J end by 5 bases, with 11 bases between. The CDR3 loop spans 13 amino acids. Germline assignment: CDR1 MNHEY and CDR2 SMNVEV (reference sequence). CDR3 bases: TGTGCCAGCAGGGGAACCTGGGATCAGCCCCAGCATTTT. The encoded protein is CASRGTWDQPQHF.

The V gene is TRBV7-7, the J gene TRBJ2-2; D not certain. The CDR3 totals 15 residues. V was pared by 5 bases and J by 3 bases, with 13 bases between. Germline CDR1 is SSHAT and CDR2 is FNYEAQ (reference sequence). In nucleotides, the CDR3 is TGTGCCAGCAGCCCCTCAGGCGCGGACACCGGGGAGCTGTTTTTT. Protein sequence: CASSPSGADTGELFF.

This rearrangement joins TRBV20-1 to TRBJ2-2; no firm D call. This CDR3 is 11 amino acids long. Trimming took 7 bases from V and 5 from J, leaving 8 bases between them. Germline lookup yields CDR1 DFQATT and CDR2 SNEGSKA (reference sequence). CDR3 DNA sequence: TGCAGTGTTGCTGGAACCGGGGAGCTGTTTTTT. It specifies CSVAGTGELFF.

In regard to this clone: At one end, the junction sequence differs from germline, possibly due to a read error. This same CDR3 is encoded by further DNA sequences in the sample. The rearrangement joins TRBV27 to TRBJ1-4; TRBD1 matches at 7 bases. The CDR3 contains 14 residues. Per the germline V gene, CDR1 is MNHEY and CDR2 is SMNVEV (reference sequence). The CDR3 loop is CASSFTGANEKLFF. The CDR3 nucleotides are TGTGCCAGCAGTTTTACAGGGGCTAACGAAAAACTGTTTTTT.

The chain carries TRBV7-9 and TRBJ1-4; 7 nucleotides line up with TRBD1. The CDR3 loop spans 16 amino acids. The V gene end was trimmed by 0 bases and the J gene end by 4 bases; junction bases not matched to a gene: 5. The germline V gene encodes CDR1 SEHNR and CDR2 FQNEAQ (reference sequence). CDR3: CASSLAGQVINEKLFF. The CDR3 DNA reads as TGTGCCAGCAGCTTAGCCGGACAGGTGATTAATGAAAAACTGTTTTTT. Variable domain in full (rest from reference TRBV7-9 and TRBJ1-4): DTGVSQNPRHKITKRGQNVTFRCDPISEHNRLYWYRQTLGQGPEFLTYFQNEAQLEKSRLLSDRFSAERPKGSFSTLEIQRTEQGDSAMYLCASSLAGQVINEKLFFGSGTQLSVL.

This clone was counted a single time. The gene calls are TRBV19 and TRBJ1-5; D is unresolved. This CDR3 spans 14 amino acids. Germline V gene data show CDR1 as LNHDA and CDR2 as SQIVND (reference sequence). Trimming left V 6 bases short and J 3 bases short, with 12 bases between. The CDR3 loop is CASRIGAPNQPQHF. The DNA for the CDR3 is TGTGCCAGTAGAATTGGAGCTCCCAATCAGCCCCAGCATTTT.

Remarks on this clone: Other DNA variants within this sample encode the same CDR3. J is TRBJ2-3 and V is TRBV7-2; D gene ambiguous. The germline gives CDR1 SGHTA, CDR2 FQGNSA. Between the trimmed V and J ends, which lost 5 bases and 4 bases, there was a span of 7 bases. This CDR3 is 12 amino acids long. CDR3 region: CASSPRSDTQYF. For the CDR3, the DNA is TGTGCCAGCAGCCCGCGTTCAGATACGCAGTATTTT.

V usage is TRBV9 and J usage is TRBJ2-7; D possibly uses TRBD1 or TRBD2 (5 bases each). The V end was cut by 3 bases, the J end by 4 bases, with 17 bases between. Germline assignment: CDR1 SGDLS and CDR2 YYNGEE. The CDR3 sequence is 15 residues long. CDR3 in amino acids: CASSAGDGLPYEQYF. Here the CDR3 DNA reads TGTGCCAGCAGCGCCGGGGACGGATTACCTTACGAGCAGTACTTC. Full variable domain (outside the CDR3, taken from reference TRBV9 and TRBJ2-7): DSGVTQTPKHLITATGQRVTLRCSPRSGDLSVYWYQQSLDQGLQFLIQYYNGEERAKGNILERFSAQQFPDLHSELNLSSLELGDSALYFCASSAGDGLPYEQYFGPGTRLTVT.

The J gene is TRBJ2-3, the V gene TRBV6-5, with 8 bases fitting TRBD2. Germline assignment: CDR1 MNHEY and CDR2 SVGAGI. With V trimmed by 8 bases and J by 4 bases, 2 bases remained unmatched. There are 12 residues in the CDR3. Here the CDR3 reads CASAGGADTQYF. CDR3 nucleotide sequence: TGTGCCAGCGCGGGAGGTGCAGATACGCAGTATTTT.